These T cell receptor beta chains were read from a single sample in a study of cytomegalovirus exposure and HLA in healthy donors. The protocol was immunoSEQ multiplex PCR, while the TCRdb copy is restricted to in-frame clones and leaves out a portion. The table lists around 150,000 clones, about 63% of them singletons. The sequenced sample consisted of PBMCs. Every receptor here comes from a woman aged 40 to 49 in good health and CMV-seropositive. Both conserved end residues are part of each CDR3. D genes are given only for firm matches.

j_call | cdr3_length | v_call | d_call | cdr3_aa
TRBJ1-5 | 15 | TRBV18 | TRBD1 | CASSLTTGADQPQHF
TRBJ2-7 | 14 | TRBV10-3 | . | CAISPGWETYEQYF
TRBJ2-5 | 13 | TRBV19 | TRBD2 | CASRLAGQETQYF
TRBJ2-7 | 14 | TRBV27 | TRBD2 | CASRSAGAYYEQYF
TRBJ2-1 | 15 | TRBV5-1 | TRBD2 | CASSLEAGGLFEQFF
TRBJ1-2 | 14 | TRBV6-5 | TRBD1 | CASSYIYRGDGYTF
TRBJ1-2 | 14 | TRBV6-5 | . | CASSLNRRGYGYTF
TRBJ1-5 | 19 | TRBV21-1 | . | CASSKKKRTQGPPNQPQHF
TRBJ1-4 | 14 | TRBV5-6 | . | CASSLGRGNEKLFF
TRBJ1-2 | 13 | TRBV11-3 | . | CASPVGEAHGYTF
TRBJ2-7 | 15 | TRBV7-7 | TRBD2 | CASSPQRGPSYEQYF
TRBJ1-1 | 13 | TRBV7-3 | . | CASSLNPRGTAFF
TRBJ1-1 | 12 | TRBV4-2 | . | CASSQARDWAFF
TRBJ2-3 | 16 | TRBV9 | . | CASSANMAGNADTQYF
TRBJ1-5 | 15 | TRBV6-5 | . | CASSYSEGSNQPQNF
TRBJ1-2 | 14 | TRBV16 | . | CASSQSLRDYGYTF
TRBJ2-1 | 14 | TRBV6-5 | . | CASSYQAPYNEQFF
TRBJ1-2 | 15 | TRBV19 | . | CASSKNRDVDYGYTF
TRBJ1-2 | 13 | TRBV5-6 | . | CASSLGVRVGYTF
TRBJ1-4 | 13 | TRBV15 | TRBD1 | CATRRGPDEKLFF
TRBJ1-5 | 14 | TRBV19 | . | CASSIETGNQPQHF
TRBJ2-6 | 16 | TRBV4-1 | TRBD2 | CASSLLAGAGANVLTF
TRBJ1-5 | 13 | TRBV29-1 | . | CSAGGVSNQPQHF
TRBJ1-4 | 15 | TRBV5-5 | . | CASSFGEGQREKLFF
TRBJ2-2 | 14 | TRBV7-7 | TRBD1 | CASSSGQRGGELFF
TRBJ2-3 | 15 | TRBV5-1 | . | CASRRGGPSTDTQYF
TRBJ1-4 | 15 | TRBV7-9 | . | CASSSYREGDEKLFF
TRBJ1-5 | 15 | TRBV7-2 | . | CASSLSTAANQPQHF
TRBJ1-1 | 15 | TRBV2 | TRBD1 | CASSDTGGAYTEAFF
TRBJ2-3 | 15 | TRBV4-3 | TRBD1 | CASSQTGQGTDTQYF
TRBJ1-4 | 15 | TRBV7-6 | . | CASSLWGGTNEKLFF
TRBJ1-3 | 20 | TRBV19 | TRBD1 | CASSIERQGRTSFSGNTIYF
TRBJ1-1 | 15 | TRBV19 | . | CASSIRQGLNTEAFF
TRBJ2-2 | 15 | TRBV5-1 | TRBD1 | CASSPITGGTGELFF
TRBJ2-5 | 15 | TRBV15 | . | CATSRLGGLQETQYF
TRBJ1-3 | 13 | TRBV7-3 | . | CASSLSTGNTIYF
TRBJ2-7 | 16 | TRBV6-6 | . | CASSQGVAGYSYEQYF
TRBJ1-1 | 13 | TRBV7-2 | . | CASSLYQGTEAFF
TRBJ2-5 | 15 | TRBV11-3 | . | CASSQRGGQSETQYF
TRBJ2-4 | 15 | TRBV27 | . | CASSLGGMAKNIQYF
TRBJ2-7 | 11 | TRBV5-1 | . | CASSFQDEQYF
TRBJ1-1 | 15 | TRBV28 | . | CASSSPRGRNTEAFF
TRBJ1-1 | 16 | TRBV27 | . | CASSIGLVNLNTEAFF
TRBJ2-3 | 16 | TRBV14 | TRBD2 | CASSHLAGGPTDTQYF
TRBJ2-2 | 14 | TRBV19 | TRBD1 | CASWTGWQIGELFF
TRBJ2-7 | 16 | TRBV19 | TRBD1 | CASSGSGTGGSYEQYF